A selection of T cell receptor beta chains follows, all from one sample in a study of T-cell reconstitution after alpha-beta-depleted transplantation in children. TCRdb recomputed calls from the PCR reads with MiXCR, one row per CDR3 protein. Here the sample spans approximately 430,000 distinct CDR3 sequences, roughly 16% being singletons. Specimen: PBMCs, mostly from graft donor cells, collected 360 days after TCRalphabeta/CD19-depleted stem cell transplant. These receptor sequences come from a boy under two years old who had a stem cell transplant for Wiskott-Aldrich syndrome, so the T cells may come from the graft donor. Both conserved end residues are part of each CDR3.

CDR3 length | J gene | V gene | CDR3 protein
14 | TRBJ2-3 | TRBV7-9 | CASSFSHFTDTQYF
15 | TRBJ2-7 | TRBV6-5 | CASSYSPSGSYEQYF
15 | TRBJ2-1 | TRBV5-1 | CASQWRDSGADEQFF
14 | TRBJ2-6 | TRBV7-8 | CASSLIAGANVLTF
15 | TRBJ2-3 | TRBV5-6 | CASSLWGAYTDTQYF
12 | TRBJ1-5 | TRBV2 | CASKGANQPQHF
18 | TRBJ2-3 | TRBV7-8 | CASSLALAGGQTTDTQYF
11 | TRBJ1-1 | TRBV29-1 | CSADRGDLSRF
13 | TRBJ1-2 | TRBV28 | CASSSFGAYGYTF
16 | TRBJ2-7 | TRBV25-1 | CASSGDTWPGFSEQYF
15 | TRBJ1-4 | TRBV6-5 | CASSYAGSTNEKLFF
12 | TRBJ2-1 | TRBV6-5 | CASRNRGGEQFF
16 | TRBJ2-2 | TRBV7-2 | CASSLLPGRNTGELFF
13 | TRBJ1-3 | TRBV12-3/TRBV12-4 | CASSLAGGNTIYF
14 | TRBJ2-5 | TRBV7-8 | CASSLVESWETQYF
16 | TRBJ1-1 | TRBV2 | CASSEALGTLNTEAFF
16 | TRBJ2-1 | TRBV7-8 | CASSLGPKGSYNEQFF
15 | TRBJ2-7 | TRBV10-3 | CAISADRGPTYEQYF
14 | TRBJ2-5 | TRBV5-1 | CASSLEWTGETQYF
15 | TRBJ2-3 | TRBV5-4 | CASSRNRGQADTQYF
15 | TRBJ2-2 | TRBV25-1 | CASRERRGNTGELFF
19 | TRBJ2-2 | TRBV6-2/TRBV6-3 | CASSPFDGLAGANTGELFF
19 | TRBJ2-3 | TRBV11-1 | CASSKFPRLAGAATDTQYF
16 | TRBJ2-7 | TRBV28 | CASSLNLPAGSYEQYF
16 | TRBJ2-7 | TRBV6-2/TRBV6-3 | CASSHRGTSVSYEQYF
13 | TRBJ2-3 | TRBV6-2/TRBV6-3 | CAGGGLRTDTQYF
13 | TRBJ2-2 | TRBV12-3/TRBV12-4 | CASSPQNTGELFF
16 | TRBJ2-3 | TRBV10-3 | CAISGLGGMSTDTQYF